One and the same sample provided the 16 T cell receptor beta chains below, sequenced in a study of identical twins' blood T cells (dated by TCRdb to between 2011 and 2013). The protocol used for the library was 5' RACE. The reads were generated on an Illumina Genome Analyzer IIx. Starting from the raw public reads, TCRdb applied fastp trimming at Q25, assembled clones with MiXCR and retained in-frame beta chains. Each CDR3 protein appears once, grouped with its most common genes and DNA. The sample table lists roughly 380,000 distinct CDR3 sequences, more than 25% of them with a count of one. Roughly 5.5% of the sample lies in the top ten. Sequenced material: PBMCs. The receptor source for this set is a woman aged 18-50 years in good health.

Many counts were recorded for this clonotype. The chain has TRBV6-2 or TRBV6-3 and TRBJ2-1, with D tentatively TRBD2 (6 bases). This CDR3 comprises 15 residues. Germline lookup yields CDR1 MNHEY and CDR2 SVGEGT. Trimming left V 6 bases short and J 0 bases short, with 12 bases between. The CDR3 loop reads CASSTGTSSYNEQFF. The CDR3 nucleotides are TGTGCCAGCAGCACCGGGACTTCCTCCTACAATGAGCAGTTCTTC.

The chain combines TRBV5-1 with TRBJ1-2; D gene unclear. Germline CDR1 SGHRS, CDR2 YFSETQ. The CDR3 is made up of 13 amino acids. Trimming left V 3 bases short and J 6 bases short, with 12 bases between. Written as DNA, the CDR3 is TGCGCCAGCAGCTCCGGTATGCCCAATGGCTACACCTTC. It specifies CASSSGMPNGYTF.

This clonotype occurred a few times. The chain carries TRBV7-2 and TRBJ1-1; D call uncertain. This CDR3 is 15 amino acids long. Germline CDR1 and CDR2: SGHTA and FQGNSA. Trimming shortened V by 1 base and J by 3 bases, and 12 bases separated the two germline ends. The CDR3 region is CASSLVEGGDTEAFF. The CDR3 nucleotides read TGTGCCAGCAGCTTAGTTGAGGGCGGGGACACTGAAGCTTTCTTT.

This clonotype has a handful of counts. The rearrangement joins TRBV12-3 or TRBV12-4 to TRBJ1-5, with 7 nucleotides matching TRBD1. V was pared by 5 bases and J by 7 bases, with 5 bases of the junction left unmatched. CDR3 size: 13 residues. CDR3 in amino acids: CASSTGEVQPQHF. CDR3 bases: TGTGCCAGCAGTACAGGGGAGGTCCAGCCCCAGCATTTT.

The chain uses TRBV7-9 and TRBJ1-2; D is undetermined. CDR1 SEHNR and CDR2 FQNEAQ come from the germline V gene (reference sequence). The germline V and J ends were trimmed by 3 bases and 6 bases, with 5 bases remaining between them. The CDR3 is 11 amino acids. The DNA for the CDR3 is TGTGCCAGCAGCTTGTCGCATGGCTACACCTTC. Amino acids: CASSLSHGYTF.

Ten or more counts support this clonotype. The J gene is TRBJ2-1, the V gene TRBV20-1; 9 positions match TRBD2. Trimming cost V 6 bases and J 7 bases; bases outside gene matches: 10. Germline V gene lookup returns CDR1 DFQATT and CDR2 SNEGSKA (reference sequence). This CDR3 comprises 14 residues. This chain's CDR3 is CSAVSGSNANEQFF. The CDR3 coding sequence is TGCAGTGCAGTTAGCGGGAGTAATGCGAATGAGCAGTTCTTC.

The rearrangement links TRBV5-6 to TRBJ1-1; 7 nucleotides align to TRBD1. The CDR3 length is 14 residues. Germline V gene data show CDR1 as SGHDT and CDR2 as YYEEEE. The V segment lost 4 bases and the J segment 5 bases; nucleotides outside the gene matches: 8. The CDR3 is CASSERQGWTEAFF. As DNA, the CDR3 is TGTGCCAGCAGCGAAAGACAGGGTTGGACTGAAGCTTTCTTT.

This clonotype was counted only a few times. The chain is built from TRBV5-1 and TRBJ1-4, with 7 bases lining up with TRBD1. The junction had 1 base not matched to a gene; V was cut back by 2 bases and J by 6 bases. Germline CDR1 reads SGHRS; CDR2 reads YFSETQ. The CDR3 consists of 13 residues. The DNA for the CDR3 is TGCGCCAGCAGCTTCCAGGGGGATGAAAAACTGTTTTTT. Translated, it gives CASSFQGDEKLFF.

In the case of this clonotype: This could be a read error, since a much larger clone is one nucleotide away. V usage is TRBV5-1 and J usage is TRBJ1-4; D is possibly TRBD1 (6 bases). The germline gives CDR1 SGHRS, CDR2 YFSETQ. This CDR3 comprises 15 residues. Trimming took off 2 bases at V and 8 bases at J, with 16 bases between the two ends. This CDR3 reads CASSFTGTWLEKLFF. CDR3 DNA sequence: TGCGCCAGCAGCTTTACCGGGACATGGCTCGAAAAACTGTTTTTT.

The CDR3 DNA reads TGTGCCAGCAGACAGTTCACCGGGGAGCTGTTTTTT. It codes for CASRQFTGELFF. The chain combines TRBV6-1 with TRBJ2-2; D remains unclear. Germline lookup yields CDR1 MNHNS and CDR2 SASEGT. The V end lost 6 bases, the J end lost 4 bases, and 6 bases lay between the germline ends. This CDR3 contains 12 residues.

The sample holds a few counts of this clonotype. This chain joins TRBV12-3 or TRBV12-4 and TRBJ2-2, with TRBD2 matching over 8 bases. The CDR3 totals 13 residues. The trim removed 6 bases at V and 6 bases at J, leaving 3 bases unmatched. In nucleotides, the CDR3 is TGTGCCAGCAGCCGGACTAGCCCCGGGGAGCTGTTTTTT. It yields the protein CASSRTSPGELFF.

Remarks on this clonotype: A much larger clone sits a single nucleotide away, making a read error possible. The chain is built from TRBV11-3 and TRBJ2-3; TRBD1 or TRBD2 may be the D gene (6 bases each). Deletions cut 2 bases from V and 2 bases from J, with 14 bases between. Germline loops: CDR1 SGHNT, CDR2 YENEEA. CDR3 length equals 16 residues. CDR3 bases: TGTGCCAGCAGCTTAATACCGGGGGCCCCCACAGATACGCAGTATTTT. Protein product: CASSLIPGAPTDTQYF.

In its sample, this clonotype was seen once. The chain recombines TRBV6-2 or TRBV6-3 with TRBJ1-1, with a tentative D call TRBD1 (5 bases). Per germline, CDR1 MNHEY and CDR2 SVGEGT. V was trimmed by 6 bases and J by 6 bases, leaving 11 bases between them. This CDR3 contains 12 residues. The CDR3 DNA sequence: TGTGCCAGCAGGACAGTGATCGCTGAAGCTTTCTTT. Translation: CASRTVIAEAFF.

In its sample, this clonotype was seen a few times. The chain uses TRBV7-2 and TRBJ1-1; weak D call: TRBD1 (5 bases). The germline CDR1 and CDR2 sequences are SGHTA and FQGNSA. V was clipped by 5 bases and J by 4 bases, with 20 bases between them. The CDR3 contains 16 residues. Here the CDR3 reads CASSLGTVDSGTEAFF. In nucleotides, the CDR3 is TGTGCCAGCAGCCTAGGGACCGTAGACTCTGGCACTGAAGCTTTCTTT.

This clonotype was seen many times. The chain has TRBV19 and TRBJ1-5; 7 bases are shared with TRBD1. Germline CDR1 LNHDA, CDR2 SQIVND (reference sequence). CDR3 length: 14 amino acids. J lost 3 bases, V lost 5 bases, and 4 bases had no gene match. The CDR3 bases are TGTGCCAGTAGTGTACAGGGGAACAATCAGCCCCAGCATTTT. Translated, it gives CASSVQGNNQPQHF.

In DNA form, the CDR3 reads TGTGCCAGCAGCTTGACCGGCGGGGCATTTAATTCACCCCTCCACTTT. The encoded protein is CASSLTGGAFNSPLHF. The chain recombines TRBV7-3 with TRBJ1-6; TRBD1 might be the D (5 bases). V shed 3 bases and J shed 6 bases, with 15 bases lying between them. The CDR3 has 16 amino acids. CDR1 SGHTA and CDR2 FQGTGA come from the germline V gene.